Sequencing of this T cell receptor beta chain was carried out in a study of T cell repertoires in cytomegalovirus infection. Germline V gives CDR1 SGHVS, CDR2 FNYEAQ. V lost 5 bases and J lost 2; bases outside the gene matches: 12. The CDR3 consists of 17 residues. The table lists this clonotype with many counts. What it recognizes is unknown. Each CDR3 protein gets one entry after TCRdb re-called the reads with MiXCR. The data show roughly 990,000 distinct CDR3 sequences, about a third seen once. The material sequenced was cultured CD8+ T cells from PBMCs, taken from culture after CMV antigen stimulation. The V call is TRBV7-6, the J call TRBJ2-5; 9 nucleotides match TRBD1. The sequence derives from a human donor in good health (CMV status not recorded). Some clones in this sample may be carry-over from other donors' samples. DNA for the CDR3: TGTGCCAGCAGCCCCAGGGTTGGACAGGGGTCACAAGAGACCCAGTACTTC. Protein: CASSPRVGQGSQETQYF.